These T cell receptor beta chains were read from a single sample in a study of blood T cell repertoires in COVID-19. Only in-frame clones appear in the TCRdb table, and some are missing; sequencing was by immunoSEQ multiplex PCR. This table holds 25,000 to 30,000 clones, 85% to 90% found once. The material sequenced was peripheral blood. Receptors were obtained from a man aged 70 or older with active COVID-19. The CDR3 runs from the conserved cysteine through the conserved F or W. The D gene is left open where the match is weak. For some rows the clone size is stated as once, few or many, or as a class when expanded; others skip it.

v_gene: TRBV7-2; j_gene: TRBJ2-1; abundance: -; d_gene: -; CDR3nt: TGTGCCAGCAGCCGCCTGAGGGCGGACAATGAGCAGTTCTTC; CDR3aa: CASSRLRADNEQFF
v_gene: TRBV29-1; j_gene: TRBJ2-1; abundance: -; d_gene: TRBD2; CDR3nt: TGCAGCGTTGCGGTCGCGGGGGGACCCAATGAGCAGTTCTTC; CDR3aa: CSVAVAGGPNEQFF
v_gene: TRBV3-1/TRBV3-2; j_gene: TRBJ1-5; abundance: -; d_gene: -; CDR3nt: TGTGCCAGCAGCCAATCGGGAGGACAGTCCAATCAGCCCCAGCATTTT; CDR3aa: CASSQSGGQSNQPQHF
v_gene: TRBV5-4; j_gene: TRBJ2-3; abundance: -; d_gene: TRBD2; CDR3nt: TGTGCCAGCAGCCGCTCTAGCGGGGGCCTAAATACGCAGTATTTT; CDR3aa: CASSRSSGGLNTQYF
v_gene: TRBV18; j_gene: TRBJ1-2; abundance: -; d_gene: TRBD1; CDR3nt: TGTGCCAGCTCACCACAGGGGGCGGCTAACTATGGCTACACCTTC; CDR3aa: CASSPQGAANYGYTF
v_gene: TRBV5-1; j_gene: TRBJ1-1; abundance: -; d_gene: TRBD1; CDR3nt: TGCGCCAGCAGCTTTGGGGGAATGACAGGGGACACCATGAACACTGAAGCTTTCTTT; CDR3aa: CASSFGGMTGDTMNTEAFF
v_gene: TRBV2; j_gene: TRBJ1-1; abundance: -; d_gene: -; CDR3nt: TGTGCCAGCAACCAGGGTATGGATGGAGCTTTCTTT; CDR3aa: CASNQGMDGAFF
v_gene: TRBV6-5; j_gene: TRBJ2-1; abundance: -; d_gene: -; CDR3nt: TGTGCCAGCAGAGACAGGTCCACGGGGCAGTTCTTC; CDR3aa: CASRDRSTGQFF
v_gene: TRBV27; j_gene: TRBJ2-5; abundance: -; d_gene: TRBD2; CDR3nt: TGTGCCAGCAGTGCGGGGGGCGGAGAGACCCAGTACTTC; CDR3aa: CASSAGGGETQYF
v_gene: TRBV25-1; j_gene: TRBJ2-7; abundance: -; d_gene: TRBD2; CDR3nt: TGTGCCAGCAGTGAAATCCCGCTGCGGGGGGCCTCCTACGAGCAGTACTTC; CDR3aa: CASSEIPLRGASYEQYF
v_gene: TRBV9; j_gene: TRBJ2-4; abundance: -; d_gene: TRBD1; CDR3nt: TGTGCCAGCAGCGTAGTAACCCCAGTGGACAGGGGGATAGCCAAAAACATTCAGTACTTC; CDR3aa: CASSVVTPVDRGIAKNIQYF
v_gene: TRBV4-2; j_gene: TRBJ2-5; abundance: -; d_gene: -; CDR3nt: TGTGCCAGCAGCCAAGGACAGCAAGAGACCCAGTACTTC; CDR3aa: CASSQGQQETQYF
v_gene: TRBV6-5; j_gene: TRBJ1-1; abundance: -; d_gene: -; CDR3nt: TGTGCCAGCAGTTACGGGACTAGCACTGAAGCTTTCTTT; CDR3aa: CASSYGTSTEAFF
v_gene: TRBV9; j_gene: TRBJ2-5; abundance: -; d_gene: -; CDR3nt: TGTGCCAGCAGCGTAGACTTCAAAGGGAGAGAGACCCAGTACTTC; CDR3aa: CASSVDFKGRETQYF
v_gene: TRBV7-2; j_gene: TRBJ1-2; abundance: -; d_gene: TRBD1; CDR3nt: TGTGCCAGCAGCTTCGGGACAGGGGGCTATGGCTACACCTTC; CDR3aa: CASSFGTGGYGYTF
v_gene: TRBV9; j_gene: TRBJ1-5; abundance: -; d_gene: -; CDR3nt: TGTGCCAGCAGCGCCGAGGGAGGGCCCCAGCATTTT; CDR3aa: CASSAEGGPQHF
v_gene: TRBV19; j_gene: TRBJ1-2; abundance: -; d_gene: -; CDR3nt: TGTGCCAGTAGTCCTTTGGCGGGGAGTGTCGATGGCTACACCTTC; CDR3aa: CASSPLAGSVDGYTF
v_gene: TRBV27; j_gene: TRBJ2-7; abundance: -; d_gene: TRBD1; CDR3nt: TGTGCCAGCAGTATCCGGGACAGGGGCTACGAGCAGTACTTC; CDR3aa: CASSIRDRGYEQYF
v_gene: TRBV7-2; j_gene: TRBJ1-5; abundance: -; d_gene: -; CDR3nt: TGTGCCAGCAGCTTAGACAGCGGAAACAATCAGCCCCAGCATTTT; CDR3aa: CASSLDSGNNQPQHF
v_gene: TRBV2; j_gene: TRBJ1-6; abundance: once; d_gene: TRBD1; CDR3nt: TGTGCCAGCAGTGATGGGACAGGGGCAGGATCACCCCTCCACTTT; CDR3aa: CASSDGTGAGSPLHF
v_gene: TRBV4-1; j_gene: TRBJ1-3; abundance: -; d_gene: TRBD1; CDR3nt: TGCGCCAGCAGCCCCCGGGACAGGGCTGGAAACACCATATATTTT; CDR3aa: CASSPRDRAGNTIYF
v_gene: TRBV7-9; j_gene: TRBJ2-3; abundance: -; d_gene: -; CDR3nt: TGTGCCAGCAGCTGGACGGCGCAGGGTGCAGATACGCAGTATTTT; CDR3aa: CASSWTAQGADTQYF
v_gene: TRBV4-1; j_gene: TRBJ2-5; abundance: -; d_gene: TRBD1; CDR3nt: TGCGCCAGCAGACCCCACAGGGGTGATGGTAGACAAGAGACCCAGTACTTC; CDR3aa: CASRPHRGDGRQETQYF
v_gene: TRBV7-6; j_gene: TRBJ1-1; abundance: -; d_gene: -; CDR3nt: TGTGCCAGCAGCAAAGGGACACTCATGAACACTGAAGCTTTCTTT; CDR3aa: CASSKGTLMNTEAFF
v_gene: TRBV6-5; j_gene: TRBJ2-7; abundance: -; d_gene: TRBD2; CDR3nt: TGTGCCAGCAGTTACCTGGGGACTAGCGTCTACGAGCAGTACTTC; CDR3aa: CASSYLGTSVYEQYF
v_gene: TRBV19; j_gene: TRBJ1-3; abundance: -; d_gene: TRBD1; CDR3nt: TGTGCCAGTAGCGCAGGGGGTAGGGGAAACACCATATATTTT; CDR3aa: CASSAGGRGNTIYF
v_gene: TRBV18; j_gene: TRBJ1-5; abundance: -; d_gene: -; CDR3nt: TGTGCCAGCTCACTACAGGGCGATCAGCCCCAGCATTTT; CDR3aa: CASSLQGDQPQHF
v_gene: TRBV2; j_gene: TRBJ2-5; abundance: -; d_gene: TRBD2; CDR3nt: TGTGCCAGCAGAGATGGGACTAGCGGGCGCCAAGAGACCCAGTACTTC; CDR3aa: CASRDGTSGRQETQYF
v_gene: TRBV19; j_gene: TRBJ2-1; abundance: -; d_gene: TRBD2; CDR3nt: TGTGCCAGTAGTATTTTAGCTAGCGGGGGGGCCAGGGGCTCCTACAATGAGCAGTTCTTC; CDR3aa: CASSILASGGARGSYNEQFF
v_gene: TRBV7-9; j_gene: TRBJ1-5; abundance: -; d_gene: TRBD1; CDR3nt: TGTGCCAGCAGCCTGGGACAGACGGGCAATCAGCCCCAGCATTTT; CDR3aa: CASSLGQTGNQPQHF
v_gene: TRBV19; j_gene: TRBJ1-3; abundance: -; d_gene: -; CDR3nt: TGTGCCAGTAGCTGGGGGACACGTTCTGGAAACACCATATATTTT; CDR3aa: CASSWGTRSGNTIYF
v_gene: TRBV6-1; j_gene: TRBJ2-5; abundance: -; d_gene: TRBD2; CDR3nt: TGTGCCAGCAGTGAAGGGGTAGCGGGGGGGCATGAGACCCAGTACTTC; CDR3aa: CASSEGVAGGHETQYF
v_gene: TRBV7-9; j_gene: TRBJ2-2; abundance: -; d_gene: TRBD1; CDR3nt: TGTGCCAGCAGCTGGGGGCGGGGACAGGCACTCACCGGGGAGCTGTTTTTT; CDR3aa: CASSWGRGQALTGELFF
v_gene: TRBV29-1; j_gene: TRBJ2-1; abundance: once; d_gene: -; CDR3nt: TGCAGCGTTCAGGGAAGCTCCTACAATGAGCAGTTCTTC; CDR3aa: CSVQGSSYNEQFF
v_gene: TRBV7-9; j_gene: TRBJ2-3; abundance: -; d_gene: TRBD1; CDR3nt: TGTGCCAGCAGCTTGGGGACAGGGAGGACAGATACGCAGTATTTT; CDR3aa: CASSLGTGRTDTQYF
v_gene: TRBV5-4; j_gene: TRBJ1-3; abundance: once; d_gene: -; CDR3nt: TGTGCCAGCAGCTTGGATTCAGTCTCTGGAAACACCATATATTTT; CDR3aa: CASSLDSVSGNTIYF
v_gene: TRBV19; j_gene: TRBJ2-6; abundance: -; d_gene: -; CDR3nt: TGTGCCAGTAGTATTACTCCTCCCGGTGCCAACGTCCTGACTTTC; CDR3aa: CASSITPPGANVLTF
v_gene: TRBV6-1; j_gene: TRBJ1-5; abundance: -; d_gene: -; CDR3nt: TGTGCCAGCAGTGAAGCGAGGTGGCAGCCCCAGCATTTT; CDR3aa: CASSEARWQPQHF
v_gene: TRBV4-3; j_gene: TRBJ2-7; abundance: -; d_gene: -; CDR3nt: TGCGCCAGCAGCCAGAGGGTCTGGTCCTACGAGCAGTACTTC; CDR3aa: CASSQRVWSYEQYF
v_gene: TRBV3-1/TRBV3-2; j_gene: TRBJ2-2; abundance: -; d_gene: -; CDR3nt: TGTGCCAGCAGCCAATTAGTAACCTTCACCGGGGAGCTGTTTTTT; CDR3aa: CASSQLVTFTGELFF
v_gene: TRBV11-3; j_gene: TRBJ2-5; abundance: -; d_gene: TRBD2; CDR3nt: TGTGCCAGCAGCCTCGCCGGGACTAGCTTGGAGACCCAGTACTTC; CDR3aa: CASSLAGTSLETQYF
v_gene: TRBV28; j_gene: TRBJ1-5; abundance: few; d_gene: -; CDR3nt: TGTGCCAGCAGTGCCAGTGGATCGGGTTTAGGCGGGATTAATCAGCCCCAGCATTTT; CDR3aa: CASSASGSGLGGINQPQHF
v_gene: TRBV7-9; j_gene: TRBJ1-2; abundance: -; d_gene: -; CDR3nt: TGTGCCAGCACCAGTTATCGAGAGGCCTTCTTC; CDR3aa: CASTSYREAFF
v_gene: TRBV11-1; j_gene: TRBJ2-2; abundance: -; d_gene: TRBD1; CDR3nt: TGTGCCAGCAGCTTCGACAGGGGCATAACCGGGGAGCTGTTTTTT; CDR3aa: CASSFDRGITGELFF
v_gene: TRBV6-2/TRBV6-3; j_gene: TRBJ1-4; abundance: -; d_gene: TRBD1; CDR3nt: TGTGCCAGCAGTCTCGGACAGGGAAGGGAAAAACTGTTTTTT; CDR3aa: CASSLGQGREKLFF
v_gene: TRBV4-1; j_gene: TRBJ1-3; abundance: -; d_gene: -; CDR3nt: TGCGCCAGCCACCTCGACGGGTCCTCAGGAAACACCATATATTTT; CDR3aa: CASHLDGSSGNTIYF
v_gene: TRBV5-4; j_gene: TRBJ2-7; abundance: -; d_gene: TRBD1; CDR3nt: TGTGCCAGCAACCGGGACAGCGACTCCTACGAGCAGTACTTC; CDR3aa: CASNRDSDSYEQYF
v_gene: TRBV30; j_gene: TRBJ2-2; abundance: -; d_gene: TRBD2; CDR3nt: TGTGCCTGGAGAGGTGGGGCGGGGGCGAACACCGGGGAGCTGTTTTTT; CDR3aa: CAWRGGAGANTGELFF